The 23 T cell receptor beta chains below all came from one sample that was sequenced in a study of cytotoxic CD8 clonotypes in ibrutinib-treated CLL. Produced via immunoSEQ multiplex PCR; TCRdb's table is partial and in-frame only. This table has roughly 200,000 clones, 70% appearing once. The sample in question was PBMCs, obtained after 12 months of ibrutinib treatment. These receptors were taken from a human donor with chronic lymphocytic leukemia.

The chain employs TRBV2 and TRBJ2-7; D uncertain. Trimming removed 4 bases at V and 7 bases at J, with 11 bases between. This CDR3 is built from 12 residues. The germline gives CDR1 SNHLY, CDR2 FYNNEI. In nucleotides, the CDR3 is TGTGCCAGCAGTGTTCAGGTCAATGAGCAGTACTTC. Translated, it gives CASSVQVNEQYF.

V usage is TRBV18 and J usage is TRBJ1-4, with D perhaps matching TRBD1 (5 bases). Germline assignment: CDR1 KGHSH and CDR2 LQKENI. The CDR3 is 13 residues long. Trimming removed 3 bases from V and 7 bases from J, with 9 bases in between. The CDR3 nucleotides read TGTGCCAGCTCACCTAGCAGGGCTGAAAAACTGTTTTTT. Its protein product is CASSPSRAEKLFF.

This clone was detected only a few times. The chain links TRBV5-1 to TRBJ2-1; no reliable D call. Germline V CDR1 and CDR2: SGHRS, YFSETQ. Trimming pared 0 bases from V and 9 bases from J, leaving 10 bases between. This CDR3 comprises 13 residues. DNA for the CDR3: TGCGCCAGCAGCTTGGAGGTGGCAGGTGAGCAGTTCTTC. This sequence encodes CASSLEVAGEQFF.

This chain uses TRBV27 with TRBJ2-3; 11 positions match TRBD2. This CDR3 has 15 amino acids. V trimming: 6 bases; J trimming: 2 bases; junction bases outside the gene matches: 4. Germline assignment: CDR1 MNHEY and CDR2 SMNVEV (reference sequence). The CDR3 loop reads CASRLAGAHTDTQYF. DNA for the CDR3: TGTGCCAGCAGACTAGCGGGGGCCCACACAGATACGCAGTATTTT.

This clone was observed a handful of times. The gene calls are TRBV5-1 and TRBJ2-7; 8 bases agree with TRBD1. Germline loops: CDR1 SGHRS, CDR2 YFSETQ. Germline trimming cut 3 bases from V and 3 bases from J; bases unmatched to any gene: 5. CDR3 length: 14 amino acids. CDR3 residues: CASSYGQGYYEQYF. The CDR3 DNA sequence: TGCGCCAGCAGCTACGGACAGGGTTACTACGAGCAGTACTTC.

This clone was seen at least ten times. The chain carries TRBV19 and TRBJ1-5; no clear D. V was cut by 8 bases and J by 5 bases, with 19 bases left in between. The CDR3 loop spans 15 amino acids. Germline CDR1 reads LNHDA; CDR2 reads SQIVND (reference sequence). The CDR3 region is CASHKDGERHQPQHF. CDR3 in DNA: TGTGCCAGTCATAAGGACGGAGAAAGACATCAGCCCCAGCATTTT.

J is TRBJ2-5 and V is TRBV29-1; TRBD2 agrees at 7 bases. V lost 8 bases to trimming and J lost 7 bases; unmatched junction nucleotides: 7. The CDR3 sequence is 11 residues long. The germline gives CDR1 SQVTM, CDR2 ANQGSEA. CDR3 DNA: TGCAGCCACCGGACGGGGGGGACCCAGTACTTC. Translated: CSHRTGGTQYF.

This clone was recorded once. This chain connects TRBV15 to TRBJ2-3; D is tentatively TRBD1 or TRBD2 (6 bases each). This CDR3 has 18 residues. CDR1 is LNHNV, CDR2 YYDKDF, per germline (reference sequence). Between the trimmed V and J ends, which lost 4 bases and 6 bases, there was a span of 26 bases. CDR3 coding DNA: TGTGCCACCAGCATCCGTCGAAGGGGAGCGGGTAGGGGGGATACGCAGTATTTT. It encodes CATSIRRRGAGRGDTQYF.

This sequence joins TRBV15 and TRBJ1-1, with D possibly being TRBD1 (5 bases). CDR1 is LNHNV, CDR2 YYDKDF, per germline (reference sequence). With 2 bases removed from V and 1 base from J, the gap between germline ends came to 5 bases. The CDR3 covers 13 residues. The CDR3 nucleotides read TGTGCCACCAGCAGACAGGGGAACACTGAAGCTTTCTTT. Amino acids: CATSRQGNTEAFF.

This chain joins TRBV5-4 and TRBJ1-2; D gene uncertain. Germline CDR1 is SGHNT and CDR2 is YYREEE (reference sequence). Trimming stripped 4 bases from V and 4 bases from J, with 8 bases between. CDR3 length: 12 amino acids. In nucleotides, the CDR3 is TGTGCCAGCAGCCCAGACGGCTATGGCTACACCTTC. Its protein is CASSPDGYGYTF.

The gene calls are TRBV11-2 and TRBJ2-2, with D perhaps given as TRBD1 or TRBD2 (6 bases each). The length of the CDR3 is 18 residues. Trimming pared 1 base from V and 3 bases from J, leaving 18 bases between. The germline CDR1 and CDR2 sequences are SGHAT and FQNNGV. The CDR3 loop is CASSLGAEGGFYTGELFF. Written as DNA, the CDR3 is TGTGCCAGCAGCTTAGGGGCGGAGGGGGGTTTTTACACCGGGGAGCTGTTTTTT.

The chain uses TRBV2 and TRBJ1-5, with TRBD1 matching 8 bases. V was clipped by 4 bases and J by 6 bases; unmatched bases: 8. The CDR3 spans 15 residues. The germline CDR1 and CDR2 sequences are SNHLY and FYNNEI. CDR3 DNA: TGTGCCAGCAGTGTGATTGACAGGGGCGTTCAGCCCCAGCATTTT. Its protein is CASSVIDRGVQPQHF.

The rearrangement joins TRBV27 to TRBJ1-1; 9 nucleotides match TRBD1. The V gene's germline CDR1 is MNHEY and CDR2 SMNVEV (reference sequence). The CDR3 covers 20 residues. Trimming removed 4 bases from V and 2 bases from J; junction bases left unmatched: 20. The CDR3 DNA follows: TGTGCCAGCAGTTCGCTCGCCCTGTACAGGGGGCGGATGACAAACACTGAAGCTTTCTTT. It codes for CASSSLALYRGRMTNTEAFF.

This clone was seen a few times. V gene TRBV6-5 combines with J gene TRBJ1-5, with D unresolved. Germline values: CDR1 MNHEY, CDR2 SVGAGI. The V end was cut by 2 bases, the J end by 3 bases, with 11 bases between. The CDR3 consists of 15 residues. CDR3 nucleotides: TGTGCCAGCAGTTACGACGGGCATGCCAATCAGCCCCAGCATTTT. It encodes CASSYDGHANQPQHF.

In DNA, the CDR3 is TGTGCCAGCAGTTCAGGGGGGATCAGACAAGAGACCCAGTACTTC. It codes for CASSSGGIRQETQYF. The J gene is TRBJ2-5, the V gene TRBV28; D is possibly TRBD1 (7 bases). Germline V gene data show CDR1 as MDHEN and CDR2 as SYDVKM. V lost 4 bases, J lost 2 bases, and 14 bases lay in between. This CDR3 comprises 15 residues.

The chain employs TRBV9 and TRBJ2-7; tentatively, D is TRBD1 or TRBD2 (5 bases each). Per the germline V gene, CDR1 is SGDLS and CDR2 is YYNGEE. The length of the CDR3 is 14 residues. V lost 0 bases, J lost 2 bases, and 9 bases lay in between. CDR3 region: CASSVDLGAYEQYF. CDR3 sequence (DNA): TGTGCCAGCAGCGTAGACCTGGGGGCCTACGAGCAGTACTTC.

This clone was found once. The chain links TRBV28 to TRBJ2-5; the D gene could be TRBD1 or TRBD2 (6 bases each). The J call is doubtful: the DNA matches TRBJ2-7 better. The CDR3 is 16 residues long. Germline CDR1 and CDR2: MDHEN and SYDVKM. The CDR3 loop reads CASSSPGAGASYEQYF. The CDR3 DNA sequence: TGTGCCAGCAGTTCCCCGGGGGCAGGGGCCTCCTACGAGCAGTACTTC.

Regarding this clone: A junction boundary mismatches the germline segment, possibly from a read error. The chain recombines TRBV27 with TRBJ2-1, with a possible D match to TRBD2 (6 bases). The germline CDR1 and CDR2 sequences are MNHEY and SMNVEV (reference sequence). The CDR3 sequence is 15 residues long. The CDR3 spells CASSYREPSHNEQFF. The CDR3 DNA is TGTGCCAGCAGTTACCGGGAGCCCTCCCACAATGAGCAGTTCTTC.

This clone was counted only a few times. The chain recombines TRBV9 with TRBJ2-3, with 10 nucleotides matching TRBD2. Germline lookup yields CDR1 SGDLS and CDR2 YYNGEE. The J segment lost 4 bases and the V segment lost 1 base, leaving 6 bases of the junction unmatched. The CDR3 has 16 residues. The CDR3 coding sequence is TGTGCCAGCAGCGTATCATCCGGACTAGCGGCAGATACGCAGTATTTT. Protein sequence: CASSVSSGLAADTQYF.

Here the CDR3 reads CASSHKILEQYF. For the CDR3, the DNA is TGTGCCAGCAGCCACAAGATCCTCGAGCAGTACTTC. This chain connects TRBV11-2 to TRBJ2-7; D is unresolved. The germline CDR1 and CDR2 sequences are SGHAT and FQNNGV. Trimming pared 5 bases from V and 6 bases from J, leaving 11 bases between. This CDR3 contains 12 residues.

V gene TRBV5-6 combines with J gene TRBJ1-2; D gene unclear. The V gene's germline CDR1 is SGHDT and CDR2 YYEEEE. V was trimmed by 3 bases and J by 1 base, leaving 7 bases between them. The CDR3 spans 13 residues. Here the CDR3 reads CASSSVLNYGYTF. In DNA, the CDR3 is TGTGCCAGCAGCTCGGTCCTTAACTATGGCTACACCTTC.

This clone has just one count. The genes are TRBV30 and TRBJ1-6; a weak D match, TRBD1 (5 bases). Trimming cost V 5 bases and J 3 bases, with 5 bases left between them. CDR3 size: 12 residues. Looked up from germline, CDR1 is GTSNPN and CDR2 is SVGIG (reference sequence). The CDR3 protein is CAWGHYNSPLHF. The CDR3, as DNA: TGTGCCTGGGGACACTATAATTCACCCCTCCACTTT.

The chain recombines TRBV6-1 with TRBJ2-3, with TRBD1 matching over 10 bases. Trimming at V came to 7 bases and at J to 4 bases, leaving 5 bases not matched to a gene. Germline V lookup: CDR1 MNHNS, CDR2 SASEGT. This CDR3 has 14 amino acids. CDR3: CASKRQGAADTQYF. In DNA, the CDR3 is TGTGCCAGCAAACGACAGGGGGCCGCAGATACGCAGTATTTT.